The clone carrying this T cell receptor (beta chain) was seen more than once but under ten times. The sample originates from a study of beta chain features in type 1 diabetes. Reverse transcribing all isolated RNA meant expressed TCRB transcripts were sequenced. Assay: immunoSEQ multiplex PCR; the TCRdb copy retains only in-frame clones and omits some. In the table there are around 500,000 clones, about 29% of which are singletons. The CDR3 runs to 16 residues. CDR1 and CDR2 (germline): SGHTA, FQGNSA. The V segment lost 5 bases and the J segment 5 bases; nucleotides outside the gene matches: 6. The sequence was collected from a man younger than 30 in good health. The chain couples TRBV7-2 to TRBJ2-3; 14 bases are a match to TRBD2. Sequenced material: naive CD4+ T cells from blood. Here the CDR3 DNA reads TGTGCCAGCAGCGTAGGAGGACTAGCGGGAGGAGATACGCAGTATTTT. Its translation is CASSVGGLAGGDTQYF.